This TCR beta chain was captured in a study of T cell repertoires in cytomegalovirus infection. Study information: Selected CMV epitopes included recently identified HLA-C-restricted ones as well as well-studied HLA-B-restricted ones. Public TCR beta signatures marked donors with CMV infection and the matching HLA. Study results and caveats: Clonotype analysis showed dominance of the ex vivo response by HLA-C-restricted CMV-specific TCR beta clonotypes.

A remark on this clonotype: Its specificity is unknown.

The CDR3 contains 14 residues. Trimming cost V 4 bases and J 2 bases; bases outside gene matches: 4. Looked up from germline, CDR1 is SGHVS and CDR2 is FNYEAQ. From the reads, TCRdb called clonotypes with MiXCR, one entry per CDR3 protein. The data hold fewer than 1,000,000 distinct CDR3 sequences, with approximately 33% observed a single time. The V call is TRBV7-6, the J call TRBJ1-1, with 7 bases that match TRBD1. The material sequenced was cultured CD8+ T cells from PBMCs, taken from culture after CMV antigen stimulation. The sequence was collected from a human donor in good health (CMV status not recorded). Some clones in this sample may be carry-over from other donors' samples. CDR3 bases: TGTGCCAGCAGCTCCTGGGACAGTAACACTGAAGCTTTCTTT. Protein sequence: CASSSWDSNTEAFF.